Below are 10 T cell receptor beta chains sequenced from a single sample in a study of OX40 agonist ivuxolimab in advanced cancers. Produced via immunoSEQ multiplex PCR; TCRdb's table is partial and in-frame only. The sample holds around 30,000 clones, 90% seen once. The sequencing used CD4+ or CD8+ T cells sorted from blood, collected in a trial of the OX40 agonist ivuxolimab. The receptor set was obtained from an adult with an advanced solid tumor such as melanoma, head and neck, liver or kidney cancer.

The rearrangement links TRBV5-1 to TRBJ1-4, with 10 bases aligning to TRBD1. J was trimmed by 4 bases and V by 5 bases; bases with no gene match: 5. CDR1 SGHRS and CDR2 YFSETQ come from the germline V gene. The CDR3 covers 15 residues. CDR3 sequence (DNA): TGCGCCAGCAGAGGGACAGGGGTTAGTAATGAAAAACTGTTTTTT. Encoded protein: CASRGTGVSNEKLFF. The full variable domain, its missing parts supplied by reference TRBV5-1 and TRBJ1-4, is KAGVTQTPRYLIKTRGQQVTLSCSPISGHRSVSWYQQTPGQGLQFLFEYFSETQRNKGNFPGRFSGRQFSNSRSEMNVSTLELGDSALYLCASRGTGVSNEKLFFGSGTQLSVL.

Here the CDR3 DNA reads TGTGCCACCAGCGGTACGGGACTCCCGGGACTAGCGGGTGGCTACGAGCAGTACTTC. Protein sequence: CATSGTGLPGLAGGYEQYF. The rearrangement uses TRBV15 and TRBJ2-7; the match to TRBD2 covers 12 bases. Germline V gene sequence: CDR1 LNHNV, CDR2 YYDKDF (reference sequence). The CDR3 contains 19 residues. V lost 5 bases to trimming and J lost 3 bases; unmatched junction nucleotides: 17.

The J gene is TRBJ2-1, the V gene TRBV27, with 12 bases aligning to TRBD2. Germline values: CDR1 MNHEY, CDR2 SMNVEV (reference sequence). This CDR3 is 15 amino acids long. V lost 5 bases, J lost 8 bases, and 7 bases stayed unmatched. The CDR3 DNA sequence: TGTGCCAGCAGTCGACTAGCGGGAGTGCGGGATGAGCAGTTCTTC. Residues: CASSRLAGVRDEQFF.

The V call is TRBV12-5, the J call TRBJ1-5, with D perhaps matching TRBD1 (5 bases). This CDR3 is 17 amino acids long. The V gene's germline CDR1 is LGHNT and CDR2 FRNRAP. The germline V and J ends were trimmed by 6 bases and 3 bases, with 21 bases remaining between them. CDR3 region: CASGNDHPGLNNQPQHF. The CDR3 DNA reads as TGTGCTAGTGGGAACGACCACCCAGGGTTGAACAATCAGCCCCAGCATTTT.

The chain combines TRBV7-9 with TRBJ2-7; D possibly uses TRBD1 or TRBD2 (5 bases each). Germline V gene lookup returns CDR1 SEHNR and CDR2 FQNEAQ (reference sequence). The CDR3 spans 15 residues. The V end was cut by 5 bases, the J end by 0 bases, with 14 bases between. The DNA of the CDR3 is TGTGCCAGCAGCCCCCGTGAGGGGAACTCCTACGAGCAGTACTTC. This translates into CASSPREGNSYEQYF.

CDR3 coding DNA: TGTGCCAGCAGTGAAGGGGGCGAACTCGTCCGGAGCAATGAGCAGTTCTTC. This translates into CASSEGGELVRSNEQFF. The V call is TRBV2, the J call TRBJ2-1; weak D call: TRBD1 (5 bases). The ends were cut back, 1 base at V and 6 bases at J, with 19 bases in the middle. Germline V gives CDR1 SNHLY, CDR2 FYNNEI. The CDR3 is 17 residues long.

The CDR3 protein is CASSEWRERIDTQYF. For the CDR3, the DNA is TGTGCCAGCAGTGAATGGCGGGAGAGGATAGATACGCAGTATTTT. The V gene is TRBV2, the J gene TRBJ2-3, with TRBD2 matching 7 bases. The trim removed 2 bases at V and 5 bases at J, leaving 7 bases unmatched. The CDR3 length is 15 residues. Germline V gene lookup returns CDR1 SNHLY and CDR2 FYNNEI.

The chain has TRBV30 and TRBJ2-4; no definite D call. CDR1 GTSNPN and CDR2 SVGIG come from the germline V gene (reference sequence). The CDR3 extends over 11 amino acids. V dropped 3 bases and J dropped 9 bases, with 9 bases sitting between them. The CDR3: CAWRRNGIQYF. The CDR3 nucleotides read TGTGCCTGGAGGAGAAACGGCATTCAGTACTTC.

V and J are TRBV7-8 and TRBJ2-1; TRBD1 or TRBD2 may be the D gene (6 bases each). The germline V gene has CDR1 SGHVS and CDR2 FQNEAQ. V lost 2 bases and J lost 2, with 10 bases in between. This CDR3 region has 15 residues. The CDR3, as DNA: TGTGCCAGCAGCTTATTAGGGGGGACCTACAATGAGCAGTTCTTC. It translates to CASSLLGGTYNEQFF.

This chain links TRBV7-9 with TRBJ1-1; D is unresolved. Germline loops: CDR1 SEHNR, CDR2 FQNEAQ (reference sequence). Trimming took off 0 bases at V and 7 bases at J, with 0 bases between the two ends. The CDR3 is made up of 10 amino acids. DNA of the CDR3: TGTGCCAGCAGCTTAGCTGAAGCTTTCTTT. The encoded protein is CASSLAEAFF.